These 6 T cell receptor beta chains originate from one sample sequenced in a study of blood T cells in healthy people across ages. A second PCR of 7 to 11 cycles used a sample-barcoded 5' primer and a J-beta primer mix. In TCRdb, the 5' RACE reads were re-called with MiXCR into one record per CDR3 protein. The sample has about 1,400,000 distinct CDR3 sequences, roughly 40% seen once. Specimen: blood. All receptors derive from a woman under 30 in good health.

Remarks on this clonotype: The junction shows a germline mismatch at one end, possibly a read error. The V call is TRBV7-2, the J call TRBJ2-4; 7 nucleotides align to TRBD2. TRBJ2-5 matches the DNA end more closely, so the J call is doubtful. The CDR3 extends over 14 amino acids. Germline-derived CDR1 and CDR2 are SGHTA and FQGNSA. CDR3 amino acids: CVSSRKAGLETQYF. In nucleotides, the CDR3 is TGTGTCAGCAGCCGAAAAGCGGGGTTAGAGACCCAGTACTTC.

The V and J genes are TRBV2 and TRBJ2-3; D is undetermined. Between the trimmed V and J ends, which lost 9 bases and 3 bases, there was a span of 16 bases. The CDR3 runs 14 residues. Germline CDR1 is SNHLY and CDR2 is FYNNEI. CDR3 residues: CASRVHPSTDTQYF. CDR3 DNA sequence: TGTGCCAGTAGGGTACATCCCTCGACAGATACGCAGTATTTT.

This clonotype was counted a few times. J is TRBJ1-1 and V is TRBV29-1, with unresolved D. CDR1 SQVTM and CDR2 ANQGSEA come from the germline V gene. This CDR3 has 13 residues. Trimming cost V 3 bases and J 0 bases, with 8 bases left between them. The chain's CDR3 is CSVEEMVNTEAFF. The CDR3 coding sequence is TGCAGCGTTGAGGAGATGGTGAACACTGAAGCTTTCTTT.

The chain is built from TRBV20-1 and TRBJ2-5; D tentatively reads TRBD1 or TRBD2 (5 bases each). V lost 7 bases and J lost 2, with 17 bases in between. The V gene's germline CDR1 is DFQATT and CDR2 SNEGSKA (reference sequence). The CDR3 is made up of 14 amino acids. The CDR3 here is CSVVEGPGQETQYF. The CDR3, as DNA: TGCAGTGTCGTTGAGGGGCCGGGGCAAGAGACCCAGTACTTC.

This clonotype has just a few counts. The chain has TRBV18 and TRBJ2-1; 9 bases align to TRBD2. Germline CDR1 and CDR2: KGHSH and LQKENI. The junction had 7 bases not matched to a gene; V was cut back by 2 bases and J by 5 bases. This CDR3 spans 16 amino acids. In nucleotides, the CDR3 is TGTGCCAGCTCACCATTCTCTAGCGGGATCGACAATGAGCAGTTCTTC. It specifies CASSPFSSGIDNEQFF.

The CDR3 DNA reads as TGTGCCAGCAGCCCCCGGGCCGGAAATCAGCCCCAGCATTTT. Translation gives CASSPRAGNQPQHF. This chain joins TRBV12-3 or TRBV12-4 and TRBJ1-5; the D is unclear. Trimming cost V 6 bases and J 4 bases, with 13 bases left between them. CDR3 size: 14 residues.